The present TCR beta chain was sequenced within a study of cytomegalovirus exposure and HLA in healthy donors. Study outcomes and limitations: Links to common viral pathogens appeared, in a later analysis, for several of the most significant clusters.

A word on this clone: The target antigen is unknown.

Use of 60 Vbeta and 13 Jbeta primers characterized the PCR. Sequenced by immunoSEQ multiplex PCR; TCRdb stores in-frame clones only, minus some. Among about 140,000 clones, 70% to 75% were seen once, and the ten largest hold over 1%. CDR1 SGHRS and CDR2 YFSETQ come from the germline V gene. This CDR3 has 15 residues. V dropped 4 bases and J dropped 1; count of bases not matched to a gene: 4. The chain carries TRBV5-1 and TRBJ2-2, with 7 bases identical to TRBD1. The clonotype originates from a middle-aged woman in good health and CMV-seronegative. Material: PBMCs. The chain's CDR3 is CASSKTGLNTGELFF. The DNA for the CDR3 is TGCGCCAGCAGCAAGACAGGGTTGAACACCGGGGAGCTGTTTTTT.